These T cell receptor beta chains were read from a single sample in a study of shared clonotypes between healthy human individuals. Method: immunoSEQ multiplex PCR; TCRdb's copy keeps in-frame clones and lacks some. The sample carries about 680,000 clones, around 73% recorded once. The sequenced sample was memory CD4+ T cells sorted from blood. The source is a woman in her twenties or thirties in good health. The CDR3 runs from the conserved cysteine through the conserved F or W. Each record gives: V gene, clone size, D gene, J gene, CDR3 protein, CDR3 DNA. The D gene is left open where the match is weak. Rows give clone size only sometimes, using once, few, many, or a class for an expanded clone.

V gene: TRBV11-2; clone size: few; D gene: .; J gene: TRBJ2-5; CDR3 protein: CASSLVGSEIETQYF; CDR3 DNA: TGTGCCAGCAGCTTAGTTGGGTCGGAGATCGAGACCCAGTACTTC
V gene: TRBV28; clone size: .; D gene: .; J gene: TRBJ1-5; CDR3 protein: CASSSPGRNQPQHF; CDR3 DNA: TGTGCCAGCAGTTCCCCAGGGAGGAATCAGCCCCAGCATTTT
V gene: TRBV5-4; clone size: many; D gene: TRBD1; J gene: TRBJ1-3; CDR3 protein: CASSSGQDSGNTIYF; CDR3 DNA: TGTGCCAGCAGCTCGGGACAGGACTCTGGAAACACCATATATTTT
V gene: TRBV6-6; clone size: .; D gene: TRBD2; J gene: TRBJ2-3; CDR3 protein: CASSPRIAGVEDTQYF; CDR3 DNA: TGTGCCAGCAGTCCGAGGATAGCGGGAGTGGAAGATACGCAGTATTTT
V gene: TRBV7-2; clone size: few; D gene: .; J gene: TRBJ2-2; CDR3 protein: CASSVQGATNTGELFF; CDR3 DNA: TGTGCCAGCAGCGTCCAAGGGGCGACGAACACCGGGGAGCTGTTTTTT
V gene: TRBV5-1; clone size: once; D gene: .; J gene: TRBJ2-3; CDR3 protein: CASSSTRGTSSTDTQYF; CDR3 DNA: TGCGCCAGCAGCTCGACTCGCGGGACGTCTAGCACAGATACGCAGTATTTT
V gene: TRBV7-8; clone size: .; D gene: TRBD1; J gene: TRBJ2-1; CDR3 protein: CASSTFSHRGLAYNEQFF; CDR3 DNA: TGTGCCAGCAGCACCTTCTCCCACAGGGGGCTTGCCTACAATGAGCAGTTCTTC
V gene: TRBV5-4; clone size: .; D gene: .; J gene: TRBJ1-1; CDR3 protein: CASSPSPGANTEAFF; CDR3 DNA: TGTGCCAGCAGCCCATCGCCGGGTGCAAACACTGAAGCTTTCTTT
V gene: TRBV6-5; clone size: .; D gene: .; J gene: TRBJ2-7; CDR3 protein: CASSYAGGNYEQYF; CDR3 DNA: TGTGCCAGCAGTTACGCCGGGGGAAACTACGAGCAGTACTTC
V gene: TRBV6-6; clone size: .; D gene: .; J gene: TRBJ1-1; CDR3 protein: CASSYSPAGRTEAFF; CDR3 DNA: TGTGCCAGCAGTTACTCCCCCGCAGGCCGGACTGAAGCTTTCTTT
V gene: TRBV5-1; clone size: .; D gene: TRBD1; J gene: TRBJ2-7; CDR3 protein: CASSLVLDRGTEQYF; CDR3 DNA: TGCGCCAGCAGCTTGGTTTTGGACAGGGGGACCGAGCAGTACTTC
V gene: TRBV6-6; clone size: few; D gene: TRBD1; J gene: TRBJ1-1; CDR3 protein: CASSWDRGSEAFF; CDR3 DNA: TGTGCCAGCAGCTGGGACAGGGGGAGTGAAGCTTTCTTT
V gene: TRBV10-3; clone size: .; D gene: TRBD2; J gene: TRBJ2-7; CDR3 protein: CAISEFLAGGPPYEQYF; CDR3 DNA: TGTGCCATCAGTGAGTTTCTAGCGGGAGGCCCTCCCTACGAGCAGTACTTC
V gene: TRBV5-1; clone size: many; D gene: TRBD1; J gene: TRBJ2-7; CDR3 protein: CASSTGQVYEQYF; CDR3 DNA: TGCGCCAGCAGCACGGGACAGGTCTACGAGCAGTACTTC
V gene: TRBV29-1; clone size: few; D gene: .; J gene: TRBJ2-3; CDR3 protein: CSVEGGATDTQYF; CDR3 DNA: TGCAGCGTTGAAGGTGGCGCCACAGATACGCAGTATTTT
V gene: TRBV6-6; clone size: few; D gene: .; J gene: TRBJ1-1; CDR3 protein: CASNSRYRGEAFF; CDR3 DNA: TGTGCCAGCAACTCACGATATCGGGGTGAAGCTTTCTTT
V gene: TRBV27; clone size: .; D gene: .; J gene: TRBJ2-3; CDR3 protein: CASSLRRGGADTQYF; CDR3 DNA: TGTGCCAGCAGTTTGCGGCGGGGCGGCGCAGATACGCAGTATTTT
V gene: TRBV29-1; clone size: .; D gene: TRBD1; J gene: TRBJ2-3; CDR3 protein: CSVEQGLFTDTQYF; CDR3 DNA: TGCAGCGTGGAACAGGGGCTATTCACAGATACGCAGTATTTT
V gene: TRBV5-6; clone size: .; D gene: .; J gene: TRBJ2-1; CDR3 protein: CASSLPRDQKDEQFF; CDR3 DNA: TGTGCCAGCAGCTTGCCCCGGGACCAGAAGGATGAGCAGTTCTTC
V gene: TRBV10-1; clone size: .; D gene: .; J gene: TRBJ2-7; CDR3 protein: CARTLPGHPLRITYEQYF; CDR3 DNA: TGCGCCAGAACTCTACCGGGACACCCACTACGGATCACCTACGAGCAGTACTTC
V gene: TRBV5-5; clone size: .; D gene: .; J gene: TRBJ2-7; CDR3 protein: CASSKIGVGYEQYF; CDR3 DNA: TGTGCCAGCAGCAAGATAGGGGTAGGCTACGAGCAGTACTTC
V gene: TRBV28; clone size: .; D gene: .; J gene: TRBJ1-5; CDR3 protein: CASSLPDVDQPQHF; CDR3 DNA: TGTGCCAGCAGTTTACCCGACGTAGATCAGCCCCAGCATTTT
V gene: TRBV5-1; clone size: .; D gene: .; J gene: TRBJ2-7; CDR3 protein: CASSMSGGSYEQYF; CDR3 DNA: TGCGCCAGCAGCATGAGCGGAGGCTCCTACGAGCAGTACTTC